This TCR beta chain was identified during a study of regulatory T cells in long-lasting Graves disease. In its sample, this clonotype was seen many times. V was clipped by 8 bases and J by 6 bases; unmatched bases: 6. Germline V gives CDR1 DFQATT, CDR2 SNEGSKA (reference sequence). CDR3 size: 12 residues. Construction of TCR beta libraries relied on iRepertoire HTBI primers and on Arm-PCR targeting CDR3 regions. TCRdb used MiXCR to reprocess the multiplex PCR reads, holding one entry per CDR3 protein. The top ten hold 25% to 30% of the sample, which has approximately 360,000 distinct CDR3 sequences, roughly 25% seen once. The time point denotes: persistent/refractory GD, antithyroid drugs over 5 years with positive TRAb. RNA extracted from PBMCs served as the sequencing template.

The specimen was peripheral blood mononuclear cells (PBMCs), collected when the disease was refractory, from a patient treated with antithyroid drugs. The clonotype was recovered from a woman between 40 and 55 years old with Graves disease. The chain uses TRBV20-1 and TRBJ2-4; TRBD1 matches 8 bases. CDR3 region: CSRTGTPNIQYF. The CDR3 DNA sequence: TGCAGTCGGACAGGGACACCAAACATTCAGTACTTC.